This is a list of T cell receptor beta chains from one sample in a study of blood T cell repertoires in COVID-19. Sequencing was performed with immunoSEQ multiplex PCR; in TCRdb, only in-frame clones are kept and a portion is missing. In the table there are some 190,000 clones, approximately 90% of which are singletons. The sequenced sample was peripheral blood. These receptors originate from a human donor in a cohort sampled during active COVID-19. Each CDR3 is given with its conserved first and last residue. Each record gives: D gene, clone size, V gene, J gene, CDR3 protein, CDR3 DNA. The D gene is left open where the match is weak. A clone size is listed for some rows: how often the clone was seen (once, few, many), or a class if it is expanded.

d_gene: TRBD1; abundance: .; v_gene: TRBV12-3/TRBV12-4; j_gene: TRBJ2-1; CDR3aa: CASSLGQGNEQFF; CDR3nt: TGTGCCAGCAGTTTAGGACAGGGGAATGAGCAGTTCTTC
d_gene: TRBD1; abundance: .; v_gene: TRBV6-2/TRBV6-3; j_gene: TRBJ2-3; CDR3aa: CASSWDRGSDTQYF; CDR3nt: TGTGCCAGCAGTTGGGACAGAGGATCAGATACGCAGTATTTT
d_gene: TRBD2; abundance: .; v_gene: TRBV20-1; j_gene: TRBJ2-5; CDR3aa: CSASRLAGVRETQYF; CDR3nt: TGCAGTGCTAGTCGACTAGCGGGGGTCAGGGAGACCCAGTACTTC
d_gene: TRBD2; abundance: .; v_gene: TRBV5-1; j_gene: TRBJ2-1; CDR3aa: CASSGLLLAGVGNEQFF; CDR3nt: TGCGCCAGCAGCGGACTACTACTAGCGGGGGTAGGGAATGAGCAGTTCTTC
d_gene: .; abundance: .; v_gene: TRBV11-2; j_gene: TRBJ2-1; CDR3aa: CASSYRREDNEQFF; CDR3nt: TGTGCCAGCAGCTACCGGAGGGAGGACAATGAGCAGTTCTTC
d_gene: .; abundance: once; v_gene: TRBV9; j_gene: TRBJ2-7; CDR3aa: CASSVVGEVWDEQYF; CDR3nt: TGTGCCAGCAGCGTGGTCGGAGAAGTCTGGGACGAGCAGTACTTC
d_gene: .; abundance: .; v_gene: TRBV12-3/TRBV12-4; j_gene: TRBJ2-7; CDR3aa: CASSSNREQYF; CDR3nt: TGTGCCAGCAGTTCTAACAGAGAGCAGTACTTC
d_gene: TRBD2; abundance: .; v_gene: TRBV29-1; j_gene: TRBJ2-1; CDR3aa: CSTFSSGSIHEQFF; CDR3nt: TGCAGTACCTTCTCTAGCGGGAGTATCCATGAGCAGTTCTTC
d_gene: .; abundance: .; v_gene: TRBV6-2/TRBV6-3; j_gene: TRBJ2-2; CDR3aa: CASSYVSRTRELFF; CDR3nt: TGTGCCAGCAGTTACGTTAGTAGGACACGGGAGCTGTTTTTT
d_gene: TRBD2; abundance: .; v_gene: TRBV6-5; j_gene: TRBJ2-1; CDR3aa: CASSPPGLASNEQFF; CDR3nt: TGTGCCAGCAGTCCGCCGGGACTAGCAAGCAATGAGCAGTTCTTC
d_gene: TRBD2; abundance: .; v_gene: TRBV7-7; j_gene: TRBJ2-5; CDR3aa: CASSAGLAGAQETQYF; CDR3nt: TGTGCCAGCAGCGCGGGACTAGCGGGCGCCCAAGAGACCCAGTACTTC
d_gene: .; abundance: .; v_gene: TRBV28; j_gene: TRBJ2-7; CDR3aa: CASSLARASGEQYF; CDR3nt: TGTGCCAGCAGTTTGGCCAGGGCTAGTGGCGAGCAGTACTTC
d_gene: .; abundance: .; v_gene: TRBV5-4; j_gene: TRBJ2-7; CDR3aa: CASSLGGLQGGYEQYF; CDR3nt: TGTGCCAGCAGCTTGGGTGGGTTACAGGGCGGGTACGAGCAGTACTTC
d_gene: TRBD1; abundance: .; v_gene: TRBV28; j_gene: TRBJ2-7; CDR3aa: CASSKGQGAYEQYF; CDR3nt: TGTGCCAGCAGTAAAGGACAGGGGGCCTACGAGCAGTACTTC
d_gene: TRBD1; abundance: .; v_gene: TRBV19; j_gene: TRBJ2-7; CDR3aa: CATSDRAKSYEQYF; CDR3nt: TGTGCCACTTCAGACAGGGCCAAATCCTACGAGCAGTACTTC
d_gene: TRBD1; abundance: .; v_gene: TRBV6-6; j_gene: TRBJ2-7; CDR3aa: CASRETGVGSYEQYF; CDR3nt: TGTGCCAGCAGGGAAACAGGGGTCGGGTCCTACGAGCAGTACTTC
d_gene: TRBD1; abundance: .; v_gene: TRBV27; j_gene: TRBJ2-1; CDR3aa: CASRDRALEQFF; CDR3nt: TGTGCCAGTCGGGACAGGGCGCTTGAGCAGTTCTTC
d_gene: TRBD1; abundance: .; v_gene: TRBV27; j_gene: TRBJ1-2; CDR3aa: CASSFSQGVNYGYTF; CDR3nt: TGTGCCAGCAGTTTTAGCCAGGGGGTTAACTATGGCTACACCTTC
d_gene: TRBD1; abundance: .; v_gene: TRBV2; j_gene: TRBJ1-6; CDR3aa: CASSVTGGGSPLHF; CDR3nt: TGTGCCAGCAGCGTGACAGGGGGGGGATCACCCCTCCACTTT
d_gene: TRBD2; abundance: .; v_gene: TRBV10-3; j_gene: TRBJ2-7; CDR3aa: CAISETSGYEQYF; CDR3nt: TGTGCCATCAGTGAGACTAGCGGCTACGAGCAGTACTTC
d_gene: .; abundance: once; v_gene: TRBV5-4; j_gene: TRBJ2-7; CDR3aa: CASSSRDNYEQYF; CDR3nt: TGTGCCAGCAGCTCCCGGGACAACTACGAGCAGTACTTC
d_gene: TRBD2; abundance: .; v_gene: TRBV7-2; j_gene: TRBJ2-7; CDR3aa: CASSLLAGVDRYF; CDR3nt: TGTGCCAGCAGCTTATTAGCGGGAGTGGATCGGTACTTC
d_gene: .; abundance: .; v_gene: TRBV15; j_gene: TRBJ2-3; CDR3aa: CATSNEGADTQYF; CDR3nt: TGTGCCACCAGCAACGAGGGGGCAGATACGCAGTATTTT
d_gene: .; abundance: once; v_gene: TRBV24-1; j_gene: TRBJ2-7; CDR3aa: CAPIDEGPYEQYF; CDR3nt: TGTGCCCCAATCGACGAGGGTCCTTACGAGCAGTACTTC
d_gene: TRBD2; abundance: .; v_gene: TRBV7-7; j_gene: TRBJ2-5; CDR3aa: CASSFGLAGVSQETQYF; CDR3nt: TGTGCCAGCAGCTTCGGGCTAGCGGGAGTAAGCCAAGAGACCCAGTACTTC
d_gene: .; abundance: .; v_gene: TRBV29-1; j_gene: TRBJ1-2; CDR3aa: CSVSRQDSNYGYTF; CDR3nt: TGCAGCGTTTCCCGGCAGGATTCAAACTATGGCTACACCTTC
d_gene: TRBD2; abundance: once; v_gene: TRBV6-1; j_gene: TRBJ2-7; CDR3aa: CASSEVAGLAGVIYEQYF; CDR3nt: TGTGCCAGCAGTGAAGTCGCGGGACTAGCGGGAGTAATCTACGAGCAGTACTTC